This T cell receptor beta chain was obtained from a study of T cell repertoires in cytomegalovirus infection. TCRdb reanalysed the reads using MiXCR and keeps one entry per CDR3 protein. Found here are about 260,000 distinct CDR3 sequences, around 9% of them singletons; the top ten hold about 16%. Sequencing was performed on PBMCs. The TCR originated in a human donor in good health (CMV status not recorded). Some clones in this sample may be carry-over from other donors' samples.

CDR3 coding DNA: TGTGCCAGCAGGTCGGACAGGGCGGTAGGAGGAGAGACCCAGTACTTC. The encoded protein is CASRSDRAVGGETQYF. V is TRBV28 and J is TRBJ2-5; 8 positions agree with TRBD1. V gave up 6 bases and J gave up 4 bases; unmatched junction bases: 13. Looked up from germline, CDR1 is MDHEN and CDR2 is SYDVKM. The length of the CDR3 is 16 residues.